These 8 T cell receptor beta chains were sequenced from one sample in a study of CD8 T cells in ankylosing spondylitis. Their specific antigens are unknown. One entry per CDR3 protein, called by TCRdb with MiXCR from the 5' RACE reads. The sample records about 450,000 distinct CDR3 sequences, 25% to 30% being singletons. Findings of the study overall: Blood of patients with ankylosing spondylitis appeared to be characterized by a TCR beta motif of several highly homologous variants.

Sequences were obtained from blood, either unsorted or a sorted T cell fraction (not recorded which). These receptors all stem from a male donor with ankylosing spondylitis.

This clonotype was picked up one time. This rearrangement joins TRBV27 to TRBJ2-3; 7 nucleotides align to TRBD1. The CDR3 covers 14 residues. V lost 3 bases, J lost 5 bases, and 5 bases stayed unmatched. Germline-derived CDR1 and CDR2 are MNHEY and SMNVEV (reference sequence). The CDR3 spells CASSFNRGIDTQYF. In nucleotides, the CDR3 is TGTGCCAGCAGTTTCAACAGGGGAATAGATACGCAGTATTTT.

DNA for the CDR3: TGTGCCAGCAGCCAAGAAATTCGCCTTAGCTATGGCTACACCTTC. This translates into CASSQEIRLSYGYTF. This rearrangement joins TRBV3-1 to TRBJ1-2; no definite D call. Germline V lookup: CDR1 LGHDT, CDR2 YNNKEL (reference sequence). This CDR3 comprises 15 residues. V lost 0 bases to trimming and J lost 4 bases, with 12 bases between them. Variable domain in full (rest from reference TRBV3-1 and TRBJ1-2): DTAVSQTPKYLVTQMGNDKSIKCEQNLGHDTMYWYKQDSKKFLKIMFSYNNKELIINETVPNRFSPKSPDKAHLNLHINSLELGDSAVYFCASSQEIRLSYGYTFGSGTRLTVV.

In this sample, this clonotype turned up a few times. J is TRBJ2-3 and V is TRBV20-1, with TRBD2 matching over 7 bases. Germline lookup yields CDR1 DFQATT and CDR2 SNEGSKA (reference sequence). This CDR3 has 11 amino acids. The CDR3 sequence: CRAGSTDTQYF. The CDR3 nucleotides read TGCAGAGCGGGGAGCACAGATACGCAGTATTTT.

Only a few counts were recorded for this clonotype. V usage is TRBV24-1 and J usage is TRBJ2-1, with D uncertain. There are 14 residues in the CDR3. The germline V gene has CDR1 KGHDR and CDR2 SFDVKD. V gave up 1 base and J gave up 6 bases, with 9 bases separating them. Here the CDR3 DNA reads TGTGCCACCAGTGATTTCCGCCGAGGCAATGAGCAGTTCTTC. Encoded protein: CATSDFRRGNEQFF.

In its sample, this clonotype was seen a few times. The rearrangement uses TRBV12-3 or TRBV12-4 and TRBJ2-1; 7 bases are a match to TRBD1. The trim removed 4 bases at V and 5 bases at J, leaving 8 bases unmatched. The CDR3 length is 15 residues. The CDR3 coding sequence is TGTGCCAGCAGTTCCTCCGGGACAGCACACAATGAGCAGTTCTTC. Protein sequence: CASSSSGTAHNEQFF.

The rearrangement joins TRBV20-1 to TRBJ2-1; D might be TRBD2 (5 bases). This CDR3 is built from 16 residues. Germline assignment: CDR1 DFQATT and CDR2 SNEGSKA (reference sequence). The V end was cut by 1 base, the J end by 2 bases, with 15 bases between. The CDR3 here is CSARVGGGPTYNEQFF. The DNA of the CDR3 is TGCAGTGCTAGAGTCGGCGGCGGGCCCACCTACAATGAGCAGTTCTTC.

This clonotype occurred a few times. The rearrangement uses TRBV20-1 and TRBJ2-3, with TRBD2 matching over 13 bases. V was pared by 5 bases and J by 2 bases, with 7 bases of the junction left unmatched. The CDR3 runs 16 residues. CDR1 and CDR2 from the germline V gene are DFQATT and SNEGSKA (reference sequence). CDR3 DNA: TGCAGTGCTCCCGGGACTAGCGGGATCGCCACAGATACGCAGTATTTT. This codes for CSAPGTSGIATDTQYF.

V and J are TRBV2 and TRBJ1-2, with 10 bases that match TRBD1. This CDR3 comprises 15 residues. Germline-derived CDR1 and CDR2 are SNHLY and FYNNEI. After removal of 6 bases from V and 2 bases from J, the junction contained 6 bases not matched to a gene. The CDR3 region has the DNA TGTGCCAGCAGGGTCCCGGGACAGGGGAACTATGGCTACACCTTC. Its translation: CASRVPGQGNYGYTF.